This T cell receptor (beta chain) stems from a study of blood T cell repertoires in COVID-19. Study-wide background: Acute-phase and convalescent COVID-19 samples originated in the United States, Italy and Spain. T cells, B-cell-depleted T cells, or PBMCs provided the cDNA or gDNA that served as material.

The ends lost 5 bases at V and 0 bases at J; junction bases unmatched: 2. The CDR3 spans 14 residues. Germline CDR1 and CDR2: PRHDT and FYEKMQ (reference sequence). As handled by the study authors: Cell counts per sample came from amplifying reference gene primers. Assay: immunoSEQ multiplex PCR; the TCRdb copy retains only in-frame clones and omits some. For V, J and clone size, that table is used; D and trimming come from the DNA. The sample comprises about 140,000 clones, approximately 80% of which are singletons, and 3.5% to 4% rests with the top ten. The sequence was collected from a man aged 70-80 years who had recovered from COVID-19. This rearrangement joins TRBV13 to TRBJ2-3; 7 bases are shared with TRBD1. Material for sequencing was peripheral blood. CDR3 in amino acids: CASSADRSTDTQYF. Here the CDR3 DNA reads TGTGCCAGCAGCGCGGACAGGAGCACAGATACGCAGTATTTT.